The next 22 T cell receptor beta chains were all read from a single sample in a study of control samples from healthy donors and cancer patients (dated by TCRdb to 2018 to 2021). The library was generated by the immunoSEQ multiplex PCR assay. The source is immuneACCESS, and TCRdb retained only in-frame sequences with V and J called. Part of the clones is not carried over; for the studies checked, unresolved V genes explain less than half of this, and the remainder is unexplained. The sample data list about 170,000 clones, and 85% to 95% of these were observed just once. The ten top clones hold around 1.5% of the sample. Sequencing input: blood. These receptors were taken from a woman aged 18-29 years in good health.

This clone was seen once. The chain joins TRBV11-2 to TRBJ1-5; 8 nucleotides match TRBD1. This CDR3 region has 18 residues. V gave up 4 bases and J gave up 0 bases; unmatched junction bases: 11. The germline V gene has CDR1 SGHAT and CDR2 FQNNGV. CDR3 sequence (DNA): TGTGCCAGCAGCTCGTTCCCCGGAACAGGGGGTAGCAATCAGCCCCAGCATTTT. As protein: CASSSFPGTGGSNQPQHF. Full variable domain (remainder filled in from reference TRBV11-2 and TRBJ1-5): EAGVAQSPRYKIIEKRQSVAFWCNPISGHATLYWYQQILGQGPKLLIQFQNNGVVDDSQLPKDRFSAERLKGVDSTLKIQPAKLEDSAVYLCASSSFPGTGGSNQPQHFGDGTRLSIL.

The V and J genes are TRBV11-3 and TRBJ1-2; 11 nucleotides align to TRBD1. CDR1 is SGHNT and CDR2 is YENEEA in the germline V gene. CDR3 length: 16 residues. V lost 5 bases, J lost 4 bases, and 9 bases stayed unmatched. The CDR3 loop is CASSTGTGGVGYGYTF. CDR3 DNA: TGTGCCAGCAGCACCGGGACAGGGGGTGTTGGCTATGGCTACACCTTC.

The chain links TRBV9 to TRBJ2-1; 8 bases are shared with TRBD1. Germline V gives CDR1 SGDLS, CDR2 YYNGEE. The CDR3 sequence is 16 residues long. Trimming took 1 base from V and 5 from J; bases not matched to a gene: 8. For the CDR3, the DNA is TGTGCCAGCAGCGTAACTGGTCGGACAGGGAACAATGAGCAGTTCTTC. Encoded protein: CASSVTGRTGNNEQFF.

This chain joins TRBV6-1 and TRBJ2-5, with 8 bases identical to TRBD2. Germline V gene sequence: CDR1 MNHNS, CDR2 SASEGT. Trimming removed 3 bases from V and 1 base from J; junction bases left unmatched: 4. The CDR3 extends over 15 amino acids. The CDR3 sequence is CASSDSGMGQETQYF. As DNA, the CDR3 is TGTGCCAGCAGTGATAGCGGGATGGGCCAAGAGACCCAGTACTTC.

Comments on this clone: Sequence at one end of the junction differs from germline and may be a read error. The rearrangement joins TRBV4-2 to TRBJ2-7; 9 nucleotides align to TRBD1. This CDR3 region has 13 residues. Germline-derived CDR1 and CDR2 are LGHNA and YNFKEQ. DNA of the CDR3: TGTGCCAGCAGCCAAGGGCCCGGGACAGGGTCTATCTTC. Translation gives CASSQGPGTGSIF.

The J gene is TRBJ1-2, the V gene TRBV29-1, with 9 bases aligning to TRBD1. J was trimmed by 9 bases and V by 6 bases; bases with no gene match: 8. The germline V gene has CDR1 SQVTM and CDR2 ANQGSEA. This CDR3 contains 12 residues. CDR3 in DNA: TGCAGCGTATCCCGGGACAGGGAAAGCTACACCTTC. Protein sequence: CSVSRDRESYTF.

The chain employs TRBV6-5 and TRBJ1-6, with 7 positions matching TRBD1. The length of the CDR3 is 16 residues. Per germline, CDR1 MNHEY and CDR2 SVGAGI. V was pared by 0 bases and J by 9 bases, with 8 bases of the junction left unmatched. The CDR3 reads CASSYSEGARGSPLHF. The CDR3 DNA is TGTGCCAGCAGTTACTCTGAGGGGGCGCGGGGTTCACCCCTCCACTTT.

J is TRBJ2-3 and V is TRBV6-1; D unresolved. This CDR3 has 13 amino acids. The germline CDR1 and CDR2 sequences are MNHNS and SASEGT. V was trimmed by 3 bases and J by 3 bases, leaving 7 bases between them. The CDR3 nucleotides are TGTGCCAGCAGTGACCGGCTTACAGATACGCAGTATTTT. Translated: CASSDRLTDTQYF.

Comment on this clone: The junction departs from germline at one end; a sequencing error may be responsible. This rearrangement joins TRBV5-4 to TRBJ1-2; perhaps TRBD1 as D (5 bases). CDR1 SGHNT and CDR2 YYREEE come from the germline V gene (reference sequence). This CDR3 region has 12 residues. The CDR3 DNA follows: TGTGCCAGCAGCTTGTTACCCCTCCCGACAGTCTTC. Translated, it gives CASSLLPLPTVF. Drawing the rest from reference TRBV5-4 and TRBJ1-2, the complete variable domain is ETGVTQSPTHLIKTRGQQVTLRCSSQSGHNTVSWYQQALGQGPQFIFQYYREEENGRGNFPPRFSGLQFPNYSSELNVNALELDDSALYLCASSLLPLPTVFGSGTRLTVV.

The chain carries TRBV7-9 and TRBJ1-1; D may be TRBD1 (5 bases). Per germline, CDR1 SEHNR and CDR2 FQNEAQ (reference sequence). CDR3 size: 13 residues. Trimming pared 4 bases from V and 3 bases from J, leaving 9 bases between. In DNA, the CDR3 is TGTGCCAGCAGCTACGGGGGGGACACTGAAGCTTTCTTT. It yields the protein CASSYGGDTEAFF.

This chain joins TRBV4-1 and TRBJ1-5; no definite D call. CDR1 is MGHRA and CDR2 is YSYEKL in the germline V gene. This CDR3 spans 13 amino acids. The ends were cut back, 1 base at V and 8 bases at J, with 9 bases in the middle. CDR3 nucleotide sequence: TGCGCCAGCAGCCAAGGGAGGTTGGAGCCCCAGCATTTT. Translating gives CASSQGRLEPQHF.

The chain carries TRBV13 and TRBJ2-3; 7 bases match TRBD2. The CDR3 sequence is 15 residues long. V lost 1 base to trimming and J lost 9 bases; unmatched junction nucleotides: 10. The germline V gene encodes CDR1 PRHDT and CDR2 FYEKMQ (reference sequence). In nucleotides, the CDR3 is TGTGCCAGCAGCTTAGAATGGCGGGAGACTGCAACGCAGTATTTT. It translates to CASSLEWRETATQYF.

The rearrangement links TRBV2 to TRBJ1-5; D gene ambiguous. Germline CDR1 SNHLY, CDR2 FYNNEI. The CDR3 sequence is 12 residues long. V was shortened by 1 base and J by 7 bases, with 5 bases between the two germline ends. The CDR3 here is CASSEDRQPQHF. Here the CDR3 DNA reads TGTGCCAGCAGTGAAGACCGCCAGCCCCAGCATTTT.

The V call is TRBV5-1, the J call TRBJ1-5; TRBD1 agrees at 8 bases. Germline V gene sequence: CDR1 SGHRS, CDR2 YFSETQ. CDR3 size: 14 residues. With 4 bases clipped from V and 3 bases from J, the junction kept 3 bases outside the gene matches. The CDR3 DNA sequence: TGCGCCAGCAGCCTGACAGGGGTCAATCAGCCCCAGCATTTT. Translation: CASSLTGVNQPQHF.

This chain connects TRBV9 to TRBJ1-6; no clear D. Trimming removed 3 bases from V and 5 bases from J, with 21 bases in between. The CDR3 is made up of 18 amino acids. The germline V gene encodes CDR1 SGDLS and CDR2 YYNGEE. The CDR3 sequence is CASSEHPQALTNNSPLHF. DNA for the CDR3: TGTGCCAGCAGCGAACATCCGCAGGCGCTAACCAATAATTCACCCCTCCACTTT. The full variable domain, in which reference TRBV9 and TRBJ1-6 provide the parts outside the CDR3, is DSGVTQTPKHLITATGQRVTLRCSPRSGDLSVYWYQQSLDQGLQFLIQYYNGEERAKGNILERFSAQQFPDLHSELNLSSLELGDSALYFCASSEHPQALTNNSPLHFGNGTRLTVT.

The chain links TRBV21-1 to TRBJ1-1. TRBV21-1 is a pseudogene. The CDR3 extends over 13 amino acids. The CDR3 protein is CASSKVGDHEAFF. Here the CDR3 DNA reads TGTGCCAGCAGCAAAGTGGGGGACCATGAAGCTTTCTTT.

The chain employs TRBV12-3 or TRBV12-4 and TRBJ1-2; tentatively, D is TRBD1 (5 bases). CDR3 length: 13 amino acids. The germline V and J ends were trimmed by 5 bases and 8 bases, with 15 bases remaining between them. The CDR3 bases are TGTGCCAGCAGTCCCCCGTCCAGGGACGGCTACACCTTC. Its translation: CASSPPSRDGYTF.

The chain has TRBV28 and TRBJ1-6; 7 bases line up with TRBD1. Germline CDR1 reads MDHEN; CDR2 reads SYDVKM. CDR3 length: 15 residues. The ends lost 5 bases at V and 9 bases at J; junction bases unmatched: 10. The CDR3 sequence: CASSGDRVGSSPLHF. CDR3 DNA: TGTGCCAGCAGTGGCGACAGGGTGGGGAGTTCACCCCTCCACTTT.

V and J are TRBV6-2 or TRBV6-3 and TRBJ2-7, with 8 positions matching TRBD2. The CDR3 consists of 16 residues. CDR1 is MNHEY, CDR2 SVGEGT, per germline. Trimming removed 0 bases from V and 1 base from J; junction bases left unmatched: 5. The CDR3 here is CASSYSPRLASYEQYF. The CDR3 DNA follows: TGTGCCAGCAGTTACTCCCCGAGACTAGCGTCCTACGAGCAGTACTTC.

V usage is TRBV6-5 and J usage is TRBJ2-1; D call uncertain. Per germline, CDR1 MNHEY and CDR2 SVGAGI. Trimming stripped 6 bases from V and 9 bases from J, with 15 bases between. The CDR3 spans 13 residues. The CDR3 region is CASRRQWSGEQFF. The CDR3 DNA reads as TGTGCCAGCAGGAGACAATGGTCGGGTGAGCAGTTCTTC.

This chain links TRBV3-1 (or the pseudogene TRBV3-2) with TRBJ1-2; D unclear. The germline V gene encodes CDR1 LGHDT and CDR2 YNNKEL (reference sequence). The CDR3 spans 14 residues. The V gene lost 1 base and the J gene lost 8 bases, with 14 bases spanning the gap. CDR3 in DNA: TGTGCCAGCAGCCAAGCCGTGACACTTGACGGCTACACCTTC. Its translation: CASSQAVTLDGYTF.

The chain carries TRBV11-2 and TRBJ2-1, with 9 positions matching TRBD2. Germline V CDR1 and CDR2: SGHAT, FQNNGV. The CDR3 has 15 residues. With 4 bases clipped from V and 3 bases from J, the junction kept 4 bases outside the gene matches. In DNA, the CDR3 is TGTGCCAGCAGCTCCCAAGCGGGGGGCTACAATGAGCAGTTCTTC. Translated: CASSSQAGGYNEQFF.